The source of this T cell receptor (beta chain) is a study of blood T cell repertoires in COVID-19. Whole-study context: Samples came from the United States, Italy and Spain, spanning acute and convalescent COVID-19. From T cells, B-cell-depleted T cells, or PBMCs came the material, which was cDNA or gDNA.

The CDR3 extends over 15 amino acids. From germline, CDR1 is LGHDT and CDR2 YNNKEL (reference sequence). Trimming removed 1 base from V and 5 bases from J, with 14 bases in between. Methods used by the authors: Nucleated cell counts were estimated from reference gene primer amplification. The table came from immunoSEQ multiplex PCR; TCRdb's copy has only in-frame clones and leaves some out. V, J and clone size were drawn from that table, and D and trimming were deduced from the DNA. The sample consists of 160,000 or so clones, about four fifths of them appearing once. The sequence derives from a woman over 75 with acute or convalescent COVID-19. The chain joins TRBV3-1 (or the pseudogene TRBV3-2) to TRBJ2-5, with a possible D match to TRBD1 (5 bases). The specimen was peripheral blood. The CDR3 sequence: CASSQVTDYRETQYF. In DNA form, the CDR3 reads TGTGCCAGCAGCCAAGTGACAGATTACCGGGAGACCCAGTACTTC.